This T cell receptor beta chain appears in the sequencing data of a study of breast tumors, draining lymph nodes, adjacent tissues. Study-level findings and limits: Most tumor T cells seemingly derive from lymph node, then expand in tumor. Tumor repertoires ranked between lymph nodes and nontumor tissue in diversity, with V and J gene preferences.

This clonotype was seen many times. Its antigen remains unknown. Samples came from axillary lymph nodes draining the breast cancer. Via MiXCR, TCRdb re-called the multiplex PCR reads, giving one row per CDR3 protein. The top ten hold 2.6% of the sample, which has around 150,000 distinct CDR3 sequences, about a fifth seen once. J was trimmed by 7 bases and V by 5 bases; bases with no gene match: 13. Germline CDR1 SGHTA, CDR2 FQGNSA. CDR3 size: 16 residues. Sequencing input: axillary lymph node tissue. The rearrangement links TRBV7-2 to TRBJ2-2, with 7 bases lining up with TRBD2. The receptor was isolated from a female donor with breast cancer. Some clones in this sample may be carry-over from other donors' samples. As DNA, the CDR3 is TGTGCCAGCAGCCGAAGCGGGACGGAACAGGACGGGGAGCTGTTTTTT. Translation: CASSRSGTEQDGELFF. Complete variable domain (other parts from reference TRBV7-2 and TRBJ2-2): GAGVSQSPSNKVTEKGKDVELRCDPISGHTALYWYRQSLGQGLEFLIYFQGNSAPDKSGLPSDRFSAERTGGSVSTLTIQRTQQEDSAVYLCASSRSGTEQDGELFFGEGSRLTVL.